One TCR beta chain is described in this entry. What it recognizes is unknown. The data were taken from a study of T cell repertoires in cytomegalovirus infection. Study-wide context: Signatures in public TCR beta sequences pointed to both CMV infection and matching HLA type.

TCRdb processed the reads anew with MiXCR; each CDR3 protein has one entry. This table holds some 900,000 distinct CDR3 sequences, about 30% found once. V lost 7 bases to trimming and J lost 9 bases, with 19 bases between them. This CDR3 has 15 residues. Germline V gene data show CDR1 as LNHDA and CDR2 as SQIVND (reference sequence). Whole-study findings and limits: HLA-C-restricted CMV clonotypes gave the most frequent clonotype in two of eight donors.

The gene calls are TRBV19 and TRBJ1-6; no definite D call. This specimen consisted of cultured CD8+ T cells from PBMCs, obtained from culture after CMV antigen stimulation. This receptor was obtained from a human donor in good health (CMV status not recorded). Some clones in this sample may be carry-over from other donors' samples. The CDR3 sequence is CASNYGSGSLSPLHF. For the CDR3, the DNA is TGTGCCAGTAATTACGGGAGCGGTTCGCTTTCACCCCTCCACTTT.